Many counts were recorded for the clone carrying this TCR beta chain. Antigen unknown. TCRdb reprocessed the reads with MiXCR, giving one entry per CDR3 protein. The table has hundreds of thousands of distinct CDR3 sequences, about 33% seen once. J was trimmed by 1 base and V by 3 bases; bases with no gene match: 4. Germline V CDR1 and CDR2: SGHVS, FNYEAQ. CDR3 size: 15 residues. The source of the sample is a study of T cell repertoires in cytomegalovirus infection. Study context: Newly reported HLA-C-restricted and thoroughly characterized HLA-B-restricted CMV epitopes were employed. Findings of the study overall: In two of eight donors, the top clonotype was HLA-C-restricted CMV-specific.

The TCR comes from a human donor in good health (CMV status not recorded). Some clones in this sample may be carry-over from other donors' samples. The starting material was cultured CD8+ T cells from PBMCs, obtained from culture after CMV antigen stimulation. The chain carries TRBV7-6 and TRBJ1-1, with TRBD1 matching over 8 bases. CDR3 protein: CASSFSGTGNTEAFF. CDR3 nucleotide sequence: TGTGCCAGCAGCTTCTCCGGGACAGGGAACACTGAAGCTTTCTTT.